The 13 T cell receptor beta chains listed next were all sequenced from one sample in a study of identical twins. TCRdb re-analysed the 5' RACE reads in MiXCR, keeping a single row per CDR3 protein. This table holds approximately 350,000 distinct CDR3 sequences, 9% to 15% found once. The same specimen was also included in a second study, on yellow fever vaccine responses in identical twins.

The specimen was CD8+ T cells sorted from blood. The receptors originated from a woman between 18 and 30 years old in good health.

This clonotype was seen more than once but under ten times. The rearrangement uses TRBV13 and TRBJ2-5, with D perhaps matching TRBD2 (5 bases). This CDR3 is 16 amino acids long. Germline assignment: CDR1 PRHDT and CDR2 FYEKMQ (reference sequence). V was pared by 1 base and J by 5 bases, with 17 bases between. The CDR3 DNA reads TGTGCCAGCAGCTTAGTAGATCGGGGAGCTCAGGAGACCCAGTACTTC. It yields the protein CASSLVDRGAQETQYF.

V usage is TRBV27 and J usage is TRBJ1-2, with no clear D. Trimming removed 6 bases at V and 6 bases at J, with 11 bases between. Per germline, CDR1 MNHEY and CDR2 SMNVEV (reference sequence). CDR3 size: 12 residues. This CDR3 is CASRRMGHGYTF. In DNA, the CDR3 is TGTGCCAGCAGACGAATGGGCCATGGCTACACCTTC.

This chain connects TRBV3-1 to TRBJ2-2; 7 nucleotides line up with TRBD1. Germline V gene sequence: CDR1 LGHDT, CDR2 YNNKEL (reference sequence). The CDR3 spans 16 residues. Trimming removed 5 bases from V and 3 bases from J; junction bases left unmatched: 9. The CDR3 nucleotides are TGTGCCAGCAGCTTCCTAGGGGGCAGGTACACCGGGGAGCTGTTTTTT. Its protein product is CASSFLGGRYTGELFF.

The chain recombines TRBV12-3 or TRBV12-4 with TRBJ1-5; unclear D gene. The CDR3 is 15 residues long. The V end lost 7 bases, the J end lost 0 bases, and 13 bases lay between the germline ends. The CDR3: CASKASGYSNQPQHF. CDR3 coding DNA: TGTGCCAGCAAAGCGTCAGGCTATAGCAATCAGCCCCAGCATTTT.

This clonotype was counted at least ten times. The chain couples TRBV15 to TRBJ2-6; D unclear. The CDR3 runs to 16 residues. Trimming shortened V by 1 base and J by 0 bases, and 7 bases separated the two germline ends. CDR1 and CDR2 from the germline V gene are LNHNV and YYDKDF (reference sequence). In nucleotides, the CDR3 is TGTGCCACCAGCAGAGGGGGTCCCTCTGGGGCCAACGTCCTGACTTTC. This translates into CATSRGGPSGANVLTF.

The V gene is TRBV20-1, the J gene TRBJ1-4; TRBD1 matches 9 bases. Germline V gives CDR1 DFQATT, CDR2 SNEGSKA (reference sequence). The CDR3 runs 12 residues. V lost 4 bases, J lost 7 bases, and 1 base stayed unmatched. As DNA, the CDR3 is TGCAGTGCTAAGACAGGGGGTGAAAAACTGTTTTTT. Translation: CSAKTGGEKLFF.

This clonotype was seen at least ten times. The chain uses TRBV5-1 and TRBJ2-5; D is unresolved. Germline CDR1 and CDR2: SGHRS and YFSETQ. CDR3 size: 15 residues. Trimming removed 0 bases from V and 1 base from J, with 10 bases in between. In DNA form, the CDR3 reads TGCGCCAGCAGCTTGGATTCTCCCCTCCAAGAGACCCAGTACTTC. Translated: CASSLDSPLQETQYF.

This clonotype was counted ten times or more. This chain links TRBV25-1 with TRBJ2-1; TRBD2 might be the D (6 bases). The CDR3 sequence is 17 residues long. Germline values: CDR1 MGHDK, CDR2 SYGVNS. V lost 6 bases and J lost 0, with 18 bases in between. CDR3 sequence (DNA): TGTGCCAGCAGCAGGGATGGGGACTCCCTCTCCTACAATGAGCAGTTCTTC. This encodes CASSRDGDSLSYNEQFF.

The rearrangement uses TRBV9 and TRBJ2-3, with 9 positions matching TRBD2. After removal of 3 bases from V and 3 bases from J, the junction contained 11 bases not matched to a gene. The germline V gene encodes CDR1 SGDLS and CDR2 YYNGEE. This CDR3 spans 17 amino acids. As DNA, the CDR3 is TGTGCCAGCAGCGAGCCTTTGGCGGGAGGGCCTACAGATACGCAGTATTTT. Residues: CASSEPLAGGPTDTQYF.

This clonotype appeared a few times. This rearrangement joins TRBV7-6 to TRBJ1-1; TRBD1 aligns across 10 bases. The CDR3 is 16 residues long. CDR1 is SGHVS and CDR2 is FNYEAQ in the germline V gene. Losses at the gene ends were 3 bases for V and 3 bases for J; bases not matched to a gene: 7. The CDR3 sequence: CASSLGWGQGYTEAFF. CDR3 DNA: TGTGCCAGCAGCTTGGGGTGGGGACAGGGGTACACTGAAGCTTTCTTT. Full variable domain (outside the CDR3, taken from reference TRBV7-6 and TRBJ1-1): GAGVSQSPRYKVTKRGQDVALRCDPISGHVSLYWYRQALGQGPEFLTYFNYEAQQDKSGLPNDRFSAERPEGSISTLTIQRTEQRDSAMYRCASSLGWGQGYTEAFFGQGTRLTVV.

The table lists this clonotype with many counts. The rearrangement links TRBV14 to TRBJ2-1; unclear D gene. V lost 2 bases, J lost 5 bases, and 4 bases lay in between. Per germline, CDR1 SGHDN and CDR2 FVKESK. This CDR3 has 12 amino acids. In nucleotides, the CDR3 is TGTGCCAGCAGCCAACTGGACAATGAGCAGTTCTTC. It is translated as CASSQLDNEQFF.

This clonotype was seen only a few times. This chain connects TRBV24-1 to TRBJ2-1, with 10 nucleotides matching TRBD1. Germline CDR1 KGHDR, CDR2 SFDVKD. V lost 0 bases and J lost 9; bases outside the gene matches: 4. The CDR3 has 15 amino acids. The CDR3: CATSDLSDRGFEQFF. The CDR3 nucleotides are TGTGCCACCAGTGATTTGTCGGACAGGGGGTTTGAGCAGTTCTTC.

The genes are TRBV6-1 and TRBJ1-1; D may be TRBD1 (5 bases). Trimming left V 6 bases short and J 1 base short, with 15 bases between. The V gene's germline CDR1 is MNHNS and CDR2 SASEGT. This CDR3 has 15 amino acids. CDR3 sequence (DNA): TGTGCCAGCAGCCCCGCGGGGGTGCGGAACACTGAAGCTTTCTTT. Encoded protein: CASSPAGVRNTEAFF.